This TCR beta chain was profiled in a study of cytotoxic CD8 clonotypes in ibrutinib-treated CLL. In the study overall: The patients, about a dozen relapsed/refractory and around 15 treatment-naive, included approximately 18 who were IGHV unmutated. Study results and limitations: At the start, clonality exceeded age-matched healthy donors and followed circulating CD8+ T-cell counts.

Regarding this clone: Antigen specificity is unknown.

Only in-frame clones appear in the TCRdb table, and some are missing; sequencing was by immunoSEQ multiplex PCR. The profile shows about 84,000 clones, about 82% of them singletons. The CDR3 covers 14 residues. Germline trimming cut 3 bases from V and 7 bases from J; bases unmatched to any gene: 10. CDR1 and CDR2 from the germline V gene are SGDLS and YYNGEE. Sequenced here: PBMCs, sampled before ibrutinib treatment. This sequence joins TRBV9 and TRBJ2-7; TRBD2 matches at 7 bases. This clonotype was obtained from a human donor with chronic lymphocytic leukemia. CDR3 amino acids: CASSDRGGKGEQYF. DNA for the CDR3: TGTGCCAGCAGCGATAGGGGAGGGAAAGGGGAGCAGTACTTC.